This entry lists 17 T cell receptor beta chains sequenced from one sample in a study of T cell responses to AZD1222 COVID-19 vaccine. Libraries were prepared by immunoSEQ multiplex PCR; TCRdb keeps only in-frame clonotypes and omits some of them. The data contain 85,000 to 110,000 clones, over 75% of them singletons. Sequencing was performed on peripheral blood, taken on day 0 of AZD1222 vaccination. These receptors all stem from an adult in good health.

The V gene is TRBV15, the J gene TRBJ1-1; D call uncertain. Germline V gene lookup returns CDR1 LNHNV and CDR2 YYDKDF (reference sequence). Trimming took 5 bases from V and 0 from J, leaving 4 bases between them. The CDR3 runs to 12 residues. Written as DNA, the CDR3 is TGTGCCACCAGCGGGGTGAACACTGAAGCTTTCTTT. It translates to CATSGVNTEAFF.

This sequence joins TRBV7-2 and TRBJ2-1; D unclear. Trimming pared 4 bases from V and 8 bases from J, leaving 9 bases between. The CDR3 loop spans 12 amino acids. CDR1 is SGHTA and CDR2 is FQGNSA in the germline V gene. The CDR3 loop is CASSSRFDEQFF. CDR3 in DNA: TGTGCCAGCAGCTCCCGTTTCGATGAGCAGTTCTTC.

The chain uses TRBV20-1 and TRBJ2-7; tentatively, D is TRBD1 or TRBD2 (5 bases each). The CDR3 spans 11 residues. The germline gives CDR1 DFQATT, CDR2 SNEGSKA (reference sequence). In DNA, the CDR3 is TGCAGCCGGGACCGGCGCTACGAGCAGTACTTC. Its translation: CSRDRRYEQYF.

This clone was observed once. The chain combines TRBV7-9 with TRBJ2-7, with 7 bases that match TRBD1. V lost 5 bases and J lost 7; bases outside the gene matches: 11. The CDR3 length is 14 residues. Germline CDR1 reads SEHNR; CDR2 reads FQNEAQ (reference sequence). The CDR3 DNA is TGTGCCAGCAGCCCAGGACAGGCCTCTGGGGAGCAGTACTTC. Its protein product is CASSPGQASGEQYF. Based on the CDR3 plus reference TRBV7-9 and TRBJ2-7, the full variable domain is DTGVSQNPRHKITKRGQNVTFRCDPISEHNRLYWYRQTLGQGPEFLTYFQNEAQLEKSRLLSDRFSAERPKGSFSTLEIQRTEQGDSAMYLCASSPGQASGEQYFGPGTRLTVT.

The chain recombines TRBV11-2 with TRBJ1-5, with D maybe TRBD1 (6 bases). The CDR3 runs to 14 residues. The V gene lost 5 bases and the J gene lost 2 bases, with 10 bases spanning the gap. From germline, CDR1 is SGHAT and CDR2 FQNNGV. CDR3: CASSQQGGNQPQHF. The CDR3 DNA reads as TGTGCCAGCAGCCAACAGGGTGGCAATCAGCCCCAGCATTTT.

The chain joins TRBV19 to TRBJ2-7, with 9 bases lining up with TRBD2. The CDR3 extends over 14 amino acids. In germline, CDR1 is LNHDA, CDR2 SQIVND (reference sequence). Unmatched junction bases numbered 6, after V lost 3 bases and J lost 6 bases. The CDR3 sequence is CASSIMGLAREQYF. CDR3 nucleotide sequence: TGTGCCAGTAGTATCATGGGACTAGCACGCGAGCAGTACTTC.

J is TRBJ2-2 and V is TRBV12-3 or TRBV12-4, with a weak D call TRBD2 (5 bases). V lost 3 bases to trimming and J lost 5 bases, with 7 bases between them. CDR3 length: 13 residues. In DNA form, the CDR3 reads TGTGCCAGCAGTTTGGAGGTTACCGGGGAGCTGTTTTTT. Amino acids: CASSLEVTGELFF.

The chain combines TRBV28 with TRBJ2-3; 8 bases line up with TRBD2. This CDR3 contains 19 residues. V was clipped by 3 bases and J by 1 base; unmatched bases: 15. Germline CDR1 MDHEN, CDR2 SYDVKM. CDR3 sequence: CASSFWLAGPFGCTDTQYF. The DNA of the CDR3 is TGTGCCAGCAGTTTTTGGCTAGCGGGCCCTTTTGGGTGCACAGATACGCAGTATTTT.

V usage is TRBV9 and J usage is TRBJ1-6; a possible D gene is TRBD1 (5 bases). This CDR3 has 14 residues. V shed 7 bases and J shed 4 bases, with 12 bases lying between them. Germline V gene lookup returns CDR1 SGDLS and CDR2 YYNGEE. The CDR3, as DNA: TGTGCCAGCGGAGGGACGGAGTATAATTCACCCCTCCACTTT. It encodes CASGGTEYNSPLHF.

This clone was seen a handful of times. The CDR3 DNA reads TGTGCCTGGAGTGTATGGGGACAGGGGCACACTGAAGCTTTCTTT. It yields the protein CAWSVWGQGHTEAFF. This rearrangement joins TRBV30 to TRBJ1-1; 10 bases align to TRBD1. CDR3 size: 15 residues. V was clipped by 0 bases and J by 3 bases; unmatched bases: 4. The germline V gene has CDR1 GTSNPN and CDR2 SVGIG (reference sequence).

V gene TRBV6-6 combines with J gene TRBJ2-1, with TRBD2 matching over 13 bases. CDR3 length equals 18 residues. Germline trimming cut 5 bases from V and 3 bases from J; bases unmatched to any gene: 10. From germline, CDR1 is MNHNY and CDR2 SVGAGI (reference sequence). The CDR3 nucleotides are TGTGCCAGCAGTCCAACTAGCGGGAGGGCCGCCCACTACAATGAGCAGTTCTTC. Translating it yields CASSPTSGRAAHYNEQFF.

J is TRBJ1-5 and V is TRBV3-1 (or the pseudogene TRBV3-2), with no clear D. Trimming cost V 0 bases and J 10 bases, with 16 bases left between them. The CDR3 loop spans 15 amino acids. Germline V lookup: CDR1 LGHDT, CDR2 YNNKEL (reference sequence). CDR3 protein: CASSQEAPGASPQHF. The CDR3 region has the DNA TGTGCCAGCAGCCAAGAGGCTCCGGGTGCGAGCCCCCAGCATTTT.

This chain joins TRBV5-1 and TRBJ1-2; a weak D match, TRBD1 (5 bases). CDR3 size: 13 residues. Trimming took 5 bases from V and 0 from J, leaving 8 bases between them. Germline values: CDR1 SGHRS, CDR2 YFSETQ. Here the CDR3 reads CASSWGANYGYTF. The CDR3 DNA is TGCGCCAGCAGTTGGGGGGCTAACTATGGCTACACCTTC.

The chain carries TRBV28 and TRBJ2-7; 7 bases are shared with TRBD1. The CDR3 length is 13 residues. CDR1 is MDHEN, CDR2 SYDVKM, per germline. The ends lost 5 bases at V and 3 bases at J; junction bases unmatched: 4. CDR3 amino acids: CASSAGQVYEQYF. CDR3 bases: TGTGCCAGCAGTGCAGGACAGGTCTACGAGCAGTACTTC.

V and J are TRBV2 and TRBJ1-1; 8 positions agree with TRBD1. The J segment lost 4 bases and the V segment lost 4 bases, leaving 5 bases of the junction unmatched. This CDR3 spans 14 amino acids. Per germline, CDR1 SNHLY and CDR2 FYNNEI. Written as DNA, the CDR3 is TGTGCCAGCAGTGGGGACAGGAGGGCCACTGAAGCTTTCTTT. Residues: CASSGDRRATEAFF.

The chain couples TRBV23-1 to TRBJ1-2; TRBD1 might be the D (6 bases). TRBV23-1 is assigned to the ORF class and has an uncertain function. The CDR3 sequence is 15 residues long. Deletions cut 0 bases from V and 2 bases from J, with 10 bases between. For the CDR3, the DNA is TGCGCCAGCAGTCAATCATGGACAGCAAACTATGGCTACACCTTC. This translates into CASSQSWTANYGYTF.

This sequence joins TRBV14 and TRBJ2-3; D is possibly TRBD1 or TRBD2 (5 bases each). Germline lookup yields CDR1 SGHDN and CDR2 FVKESK. V lost 2 bases, J lost 4 bases, and 13 bases lay in between. This CDR3 has 15 amino acids. The CDR3 region is CASSQQGATADTQYF. The CDR3 region has the DNA TGTGCCAGCAGCCAACAGGGAGCGACTGCAGATACGCAGTATTTT.